Listed below are T cell receptor beta chains from one sample, sequenced in a study of T cell changes during pregnancy in multiple sclerosis. Assay used: immunoSEQ multiplex PCR; TCRdb lists only in-frame clones, some missing. This sample has approximately 60,000 clones; about nine tenths occur once, and the top ten carry approximately 2.3%. This specimen consisted of peripheral blood, obtained in the first trimester of pregnancy. The origin of the receptors is a female donor with multiple sclerosis, enrolled in a pregnancy study. CDR3s include the opening cysteine and the closing phenylalanine or tryptophan. A D gene is named only where the DNA matches it firmly. Some rows have no size entry. The others give once, few or many, or a class for an expanded clone.

j_call | d_call | v_call | clone_size | cdr3_aa | cdr3_nt
TRBJ2-6 | - | TRBV30 | - | CAWSASSGANVLTF | TGTGCCTGGAGTGCCAGCTCTGGGGCCAACGTCCTGACTTTC
TRBJ2-7 | TRBD1 | TRBV28 | - | CASSYRGEGDEQYF | TGTGCCAGCAGTTACAGGGGAGAGGGCGACGAGCAGTACTTC
TRBJ2-7 | - | TRBV2 | - | CASSGGQSPYEQYF | TGTGCCAGCAGTGGTGGGCAGTCCCCCTACGAGCAGTACTTC
TRBJ2-7 | - | TRBV6-1 | - | CASSDRFSYEQYF | TGTGCCAGCAGTGACAGGTTCTCCTACGAGCAGTACTTC
TRBJ2-1 | TRBD2 | TRBV15 | - | CATSKGLAGAGEQFF | TGTGCCACCAGCAAAGGACTAGCGGGAGCAGGAGAGCAGTTCTTC
TRBJ2-2 | TRBD2 | TRBV7-8 | - | CASSPGLGSTGELFF | TGTGCCAGCAGCCCGGGACTAGGTTCCACCGGGGAGCTGTTTTTT
TRBJ2-7 | TRBD1 | TRBV4-1 | - | CASSPRLWSGGYEQYF | TGCGCCAGCAGCCCCAGGTTATGGTCAGGGGGTTACGAGCAGTACTTC
TRBJ2-3 | - | TRBV9 | - | CASSLQGSTDTQYF | TGTGCCAGCAGCCTTCAGGGGTCCACAGATACGCAGTATTTT
TRBJ2-2 | TRBD2 | TRBV15 | - | CATSRDRLAGGGLFF | TGTGCCACCAGCAGAGATCGACTAGCGGGAGGAGGGCTGTTTTTT
TRBJ2-7 | TRBD2 | TRBV19 | - | CASSIPRAGGPGEQYF | TGTGCCAGTAGTATACCTCGAGCGGGAGGGCCTGGTGAGCAGTACTTC
TRBJ2-7 | TRBD1 | TRBV7-3 | - | CASSSYPGQGYEQYF | TGTGCCAGCAGCTCCTACCCGGGACAGGGATACGAGCAGTACTTC
TRBJ2-1 | TRBD2 | TRBV5-4 | - | CASSLGAGVEQFF | TGTGCCAGCAGCTTGGGGGCGGGAGTGGAGCAGTTCTTC
TRBJ2-1 | TRBD2 | TRBV30 | - | CAWSSGTRVVDEQFF | TGTGCCTGGTCGTCCGGGACTAGGGTTGTGGATGAGCAGTTCTTC
TRBJ2-7 | TRBD2 | TRBV28 | - | CASSLYPSGRGIYEQYF | TGTGCCAGCAGTTTATACCCTAGCGGGAGGGGTATCTACGAGCAGTACTTC
TRBJ2-2 | TRBD2 | TRBV6-5 | - | CASSPSGRNTGELFF | TGTGCCAGCAGTCCTAGCGGGAGGAACACCGGGGAGCTGTTTTTT
TRBJ2-7 | - | TRBV9 | - | CASSVDPDRGSEQYF | TGTGCCAGCAGCGTAGACCCGGACAGAGGGAGCGAGCAGTACTTC
TRBJ2-1 | TRBD2 | TRBV5-1 | - | CASSSGLAGRLNEQFF | TGCGCCAGCAGCTCAGGACTAGCGGGCAGATTAAATGAGCAGTTCTTC
TRBJ2-1 | TRBD1 | TRBV18 | once | CASSPQRLGQGPYNEQFF | TGTGCCAGCTCACCCCAACGGCTAGGACAGGGGCCCTACAATGAGCAGTTCTTC
TRBJ1-2 | TRBD1 | TRBV29-1 | - | CSVEGRQGANYGYTF | TGCAGCGTTGAGGGCCGACAGGGAGCTAACTATGGCTACACCTTC
TRBJ2-1 | TRBD2 | TRBV4-3 | - | CASSQGAGGGYNEQFF | TGCGCCAGCAGCCAAGGGGCGGGAGGCGGGTACAATGAGCAGTTCTTC
TRBJ2-5 | - | TRBV9 | - | CASSLTSSRMDTQYF | TGTGCCAGCAGCCTCACTAGTTCTAGGATGGATACCCAGTACTTC
TRBJ1-1 | - | TRBV9 | - | CASSLPPEGTEAFF | TGTGCCAGCAGCCTACCGCCCGAGGGCACTGAAGCTTTCTTT
TRBJ2-3 | TRBD1 | TRBV28 | - | CASSHRQGARRDTQYF | TGTGCCAGCAGCCACAGACAGGGGGCGAGGAGGGATACGCAGTATTTT
TRBJ2-7 | TRBD2 | TRBV4-2 | once | CASSQETSTSSFSYEQYF | TGTGCCAGCAGCCAAGAGACATCGACTAGCTCATTCTCATACGAGCAGTACTTC
TRBJ2-3 | TRBD2 | TRBV29-1 | - | CSVERGGLADTQYF | TGCAGCGTGGAAAGGGGAGGGTTAGCAGATACGCAGTATTTT
TRBJ2-2 | TRBD2 | TRBV30 | - | CAWSSTSGRTGELFF | TGTGCCTGGAGTTCGACTAGCGGGCGGACCGGGGAGCTGTTTTTT
TRBJ2-7 | TRBD2 | TRBV19 | - | CASSIAGGRLGEQYF | TGTGCCAGTAGTATAGCGGGAGGACGCTTGGGGGAGCAGTACTTC
TRBJ1-1 | - | TRBV28 | - | CASSFFPGINTEAFF | TGTGCCAGCAGTTTCTTTCCAGGGATTAACACTGAAGCTTTCTTT
TRBJ2-7 | - | TRBV29-1 | - | CSVPGTPSYEQYF | TGCAGCGTCCCCGGGACACCATCCTACGAGCAGTACTTC
TRBJ2-7 | TRBD2 | TRBV11-1 | - | CASSLAGGRAVEQYF | TGTGCCAGCAGCTTAGCGGGCGGGAGGGCCGTCGAGCAGTACTTC
TRBJ2-1 | TRBD2 | TRBV10-3 | - | CAISLPTSGTSYNEQFF | TGTGCCATCAGTCTTCCGACTAGCGGGACCTCCTACAATGAGCAGTTCTTC
TRBJ1-5 | TRBD1 | TRBV6-1 | - | CASSEHRDRVNQPQHF | TGTGCCAGCAGTGAACACAGGGACAGGGTCAATCAGCCCCAGCATTTT
TRBJ1-4 | - | TRBV29-1 | - | CSALNEKLFF | TGCAGCGCCCTAAATGAAAAACTGTTTTTT
TRBJ2-7 | - | TRBV6-1 | once | CASSEALAGRSSYEQYF | TGTGCCAGCAGTGAAGCGTTGGCGGGAAGGAGCTCCTACGAGCAGTACTTC
TRBJ1-2 | - | TRBV7-6 | - | CASSLTGYGYTF | TGTGCCAGCAGCTTGACAGGCTATGGCTACACCTTC
TRBJ1-1 | TRBD1 | TRBV4-3 | few | CASRESGTGPEAFF | TGCGCCAGCAGGGAGAGCGGGACAGGGCCTGAAGCTTTCTTT
TRBJ2-7 | TRBD1 | TRBV18 | - | CASSPLTGDEQYF | TGTGCCAGCTCACCACTTACAGGGGACGAGCAGTACTTC
TRBJ2-1 | - | TRBV2 | - | CASSSQVGSYNEQFF | TGTGCCAGCAGTTCTCAGGTTGGTTCCTACAATGAGCAGTTCTTC
TRBJ2-5 | - | TRBV19 | - | CASSMDTSVQETQYF | TGTGCCAGTAGTATGGACACCTCAGTCCAAGAGACCCAGTACTTC
TRBJ2-7 | - | TRBV27 | - | CASSPFGGGSSYEQYF | TGTGCCAGCAGTCCCTTCGGCGGGGGCAGCTCCTACGAGCAGTACTTC
TRBJ2-1 | TRBD2 | TRBV6-5 | - | CASSYLGLAGGNEQFF | TGTGCCAGCAGTTACCTCGGGCTAGCGGGAGGGAATGAGCAGTTCTTC
TRBJ1-2 | - | TRBV5-4 | once | CASSLRGFPGYTF | TGTGCCAGCAGCTTGAGGGGCTTCCCCGGCTACACCTTC
TRBJ2-7 | - | TRBV18 | - | CASSPDGQEQYF | TGTGCCAGCTCACCGGACGGACAAGAGCAGTACTTC
TRBJ2-2 | - | TRBV11-2 | - | CASSSRSAPTNTGELFF | TGTGCCAGCAGCTCTCGTAGCGCCCCAACGAACACCGGGGAGCTGTTTTTT
TRBJ1-1 | - | TRBV29-1 | - | CSGDFGTEAFF | TGCAGCGGGGACTTTGGGACTGAAGCTTTCTTT
TRBJ2-5 | TRBD1 | TRBV5-1 | - | CASSSTGVQETQYF | TGCGCCAGCAGCTCGACAGGGGTCCAAGAGACCCAGTACTTC
TRBJ2-7 | TRBD1 | TRBV6-1 | once | CASSEYGTGLYEQYF | TGTGCCAGCAGTGAATATGGGACAGGGTTGTACGAGCAGTACTTC
TRBJ1-1 | - | TRBV6-6 | - | CASSYSEMNTEAFF | TGTGCCAGCAGTTACTCGGAGATGAACACTGAAGCTTTCTTT
TRBJ2-7 | TRBD2 | TRBV10-3 | - | CAIRGTSGNYEQYF | TGTGCCATCAGGGGGACTAGCGGGAACTACGAGCAGTACTTC
TRBJ1-1 | - | TRBV5-4 | - | CASSLPQNTEAFF | TGTGCCAGCAGCTTGCCCCAGAACACTGAAGCTTTCTTT
TRBJ2-5 | TRBD2 | TRBV11-2 | - | CASSLRTSQETQYF | TGTGCCAGCAGCTTGAGGACTAGTCAAGAGACCCAGTACTTC
TRBJ2-3 | TRBD1 | TRBV7-2 | once | CASSLGDSPDTQYF | TGTGCCAGCAGCTTAGGGGACAGTCCAGATACGCAGTATTTT
TRBJ1-5 | - | TRBV19 | - | CASSIAWRRLSNQPQHF | TGTGCCAGTAGTATAGCGTGGAGGAGACTTAGCAATCAGCCCCAGCATTTT
TRBJ2-2 | - | TRBV9 | - | CASSVAGTPRYTGELFF | TGTGCCAGCAGCGTAGCTGGGACACCCCGTTACACCGGGGAGCTGTTTTTT